This TCR beta chain comes out of a study of blood T cell repertoires in COVID-19 (dated by TCRdb to 2018 to 2020). At the level of the whole study: The collaborator samples originated in the United States, Italy and Spain and spanned the acute and convalescent phases of COVID-19. Sample metadata almost always included a de-identified subject ID, COVID-19 status, age in years and sex. Samples were obtained from the ongoing ImmuneRACE study (first 160 participants) and from 1,254 subjects provided by 6 global collaborators. The material from the prospective study consisted of cDNA or gDNA derived from T cells, B-cell-depleted T cells, or PBMCs. The dataset comprised deeply sampled blood TCRbeta repertoires from subjects exposed to, actively infected with, or recovered from COVID-19. The repertoires were released in a freely available public database intended as a resource for research on the immune response to SARS-CoV-2. HLA class I and class II types, where available, came from metadata supplied by the sample provider rather than from assay-based typing. General findings and caveats noted by the study authors: Clinical and demographic metadata were provided uncurated, with the amount varying by source and participant.

The collaborating institutions used their own protocols to collect whole blood in K2EDTA tubes. Collaborator samples were shipped for TCRbeta analysis as frozen whole blood, isolated PBMCs, or DNA extracted from either sample type. The CDR3 starts with the cysteine, ends with the phenylalanine, and has 16 residues. Only the CDR3 part of the read is kept: 48 bases, read in frame from the first base. CDR1 and CDR2 were assigned from the germline V gene as KGHDR and SFDVKD. Trimming removed 3 bases from V and 6 bases from J; the gene matches leave 4 bases unexplained. The immunoSEQ Assay, a bias-controlled multiplex PCR, was used to amplify TCRbeta CDR3 regions from genomic DNA. In the paper's pipeline: The number of nucleated cells in each sample was estimated from the amplification of reference gene primers within the assay. To quantify the absolute abundance of each unique TCRbeta CDR3 rearrangement, sequence reads were collapsed and filtered. For each sample, productive Simpson clonality was calculated by taking the square root of Simpson's diversity index across productive rearrangements. Drawn from immuneACCESS, this table holds only the in-frame rearrangements with V and J called that TCRdb kept. Clones are partly lost; checked studies trace under half to an unresolved V gene and leave the rest unexplained. V, J and clone size reflect that table, while D and trimming were determined from the DNA. Within this sample are over 300,000 clones, with roughly 90% of them counted one time only. The ten largest clones take up about 6.5% of the sample.

Concerning this clone: This clone's antigen is unknown. The input lacks base qualities; no much larger clone sits a single base away.

The chain is assembled from TRBV24-1 and TRBJ2-1, with 13 central nucleotides matching TRBD2. This receptor was taken from a man younger than 30 with active or convalescent COVID-19. The sequenced material came from peripheral blood. The nucleotide sequence reads as follows: TGTGCCACCAGTGATCCGACTAGCGGGAGGAGCAATGAGCAGTTCTTC. Its protein reads: CATSDPTSGRSNEQFF.